The 20 T cell receptor beta chains presented below share a single source sample, sequenced in a study of blood T cell repertoires in COVID-19. Produced via immunoSEQ multiplex PCR; TCRdb's table is partial and in-frame only. The table includes 200,000 to 300,000 clones, around four fifths detected once. The source material was peripheral blood. The receptors come from a woman aged 55-75 years with active or convalescent COVID-19.

The chain uses TRBV2 and TRBJ2-5; TRBD1 agrees at 8 bases. The CDR3 consists of 19 residues. V was pared by 2 bases and J by 3 bases, with 17 bases of the junction left unmatched. In germline, CDR1 is SNHLY, CDR2 FYNNEI. CDR3 amino acids: CASSESWQGAVGKEETQYF. CDR3 bases: TGTGCCAGCAGTGAATCCTGGCAGGGGGCGGTGGGTAAGGAAGAGACCCAGTACTTC.

At least ten counts were recorded for this clone. The genes are TRBV9 and TRBJ2-1, with TRBD2 as a possible D gene (6 bases). The V end lost 3 bases, the J end lost 5 bases, and 12 bases lay between the germline ends. Germline values: CDR1 SGDLS, CDR2 YYNGEE. This CDR3 is 14 amino acids long. The CDR3 sequence: CASSARLGDNEQFF. CDR3 in DNA: TGTGCCAGCAGCGCCAGACTAGGGGACAATGAGCAGTTCTTC.

The chain has TRBV28 and TRBJ2-7; TRBD2 matches at 8 bases. This CDR3 comprises 17 residues. Losses at the gene ends were 2 bases for V and 3 bases for J; bases not matched to a gene: 12. The V gene's germline CDR1 is MDHEN and CDR2 SYDVKM. CDR3 nucleotides: TGTGCCAGCAGTTTAGTAGCGGGAATATCGCCCATCTACGAGCAGTACGTC. Residues: CASSLVAGISPIYEQYV.

The chain links TRBV6-9 to TRBJ2-5, with D possibly matching TRBD1 (5 bases). Germline CDR1 reads MNHGY; CDR2 reads SVAAGI. The CDR3 contains 12 residues. Deletions cut 4 bases from V and 6 bases from J, with 9 bases between. The CDR3 DNA reads as TGTGCCAGCAGTTCTCTGGGGCAGACCCAGTACTTC. Its protein is CASSSLGQTQYF.

V gene TRBV5-1 combines with J gene TRBJ2-1; 10 nucleotides line up with TRBD1. The CDR3 length is 16 residues. The germline V gene has CDR1 SGHRS and CDR2 YFSETQ. J gave up 6 bases and V 0 bases, and 6 bases lay outside the gene matches. The CDR3 DNA follows: TGCGCCAGCAGCTTGGATCCGGGACAGGGGTTCAATGAGCAGTTCTTC. Its translation is CASSLDPGQGFNEQFF.

This clone was detected a few times. V gene TRBV2 combines with J gene TRBJ2-3, with D possibly TRBD1 on 5 matching bases. The germline V and J ends were trimmed by 4 bases and 0 bases, with 8 bases remaining between them. The CDR3 consists of 14 residues. The germline V gene has CDR1 SNHLY and CDR2 FYNNEI. The chain's CDR3 is CASSVRVSTDTQYF. The CDR3, as DNA: TGTGCCAGCAGTGTCAGGGTGAGCACAGATACGCAGTATTTT.

The chain is built from TRBV2 and TRBJ1-2, with 8 bases aligning to TRBD1. V was pared by 3 bases and J by 6 bases, with 6 bases of the junction left unmatched. In germline, CDR1 is SNHLY, CDR2 FYNNEI. The CDR3 runs to 14 residues. The CDR3 sequence: CASSERQGWNGYTF. In DNA, the CDR3 is TGTGCCAGCAGTGAGAGACAGGGGTGGAATGGCTACACCTTC.

The genes are TRBV11-2 and TRBJ2-5; 8 bases fit TRBD2. Germline loops: CDR1 SGHAT, CDR2 FQNNGV. The CDR3 loop spans 18 amino acids. V lost 2 bases, J lost 3 bases, and 14 bases stayed unmatched. The CDR3 DNA sequence: TGTGCCAGCAGCTTATTTCGAACCAGCGGGGGTTCAAAAGAGACCCAGTACTTC. Translation gives CASSLFRTSGGSKETQYF.

This clone turned up a few times. The V call is TRBV9, the J call TRBJ2-4, with D hard to call. Germline CDR1 is SGDLS and CDR2 is YYNGEE. The CDR3 runs 17 residues. The V gene lost 4 bases and the J gene lost 0 bases, with 17 bases spanning the gap. CDR3 coding DNA: TGTGCCAGCAGCCCCTCCCCGCTGGGCCCAGCCAAAAACATTCAGTACTTC. Its protein is CASSPSPLGPAKNIQYF.

The chain is built from TRBV5-1 and TRBJ2-5; 10 bases map to TRBD2. V lost 7 bases to trimming and J lost 0 bases; unmatched junction nucleotides: 9. Germline V gene sequence: CDR1 SGHRS, CDR2 YFSETQ. The CDR3 totals 16 residues. CDR3 in amino acids: CASVPGLAAYQETQYF. CDR3 coding DNA: TGCGCCAGCGTTCCAGGACTAGCGGCGTACCAAGAGACCCAGTACTTC.

V is TRBV4-1 and J is TRBJ1-2; 11 bases line up with TRBD1. The germline V gene encodes CDR1 MGHRA and CDR2 YSYEKL. With V trimmed by 7 bases and J by 6 bases, 7 bases remained unmatched. The CDR3 loop spans 14 amino acids. Here the CDR3 DNA reads TGCGCCAGCAACCACCGGGACAGGGGGGATGGCTACACCTTC. This encodes CASNHRDRGDGYTF.

This clone was observed a single time. The chain combines TRBV7-2 with TRBJ2-5; maybe TRBD2 (5 bases). The CDR3 totals 13 residues. The V end lost 1 base, the J end lost 5 bases, and 8 bases lay between the germline ends. The germline CDR1 and CDR2 sequences are SGHTA and FQGNSA. In DNA, the CDR3 is TGTGCCAGCAGCTTAGGGTCGGGGGAGACCCAGTACTTC. Protein sequence: CASSLGSGETQYF. Full variable domain (remainder filled in from reference TRBV7-2 and TRBJ2-5): GAGVSQSPSNKVTEKGKDVELRCDPISGHTALYWYRQSLGQGLEFLIYFQGNSAPDKSGLPSDRFSAERTGGSVSTLTIQRTQQEDSAVYLCASSLGSGETQYFGPGTRLLVL.

V is TRBV28 and J is TRBJ1-1; D remains unclear. CDR1 and CDR2 (germline): MDHEN, SYDVKM. This CDR3 has 16 residues. V was shortened by 7 bases and J by 1 base, with 19 bases between the two germline ends. As DNA, the CDR3 is TGTGCCAGCAAATTCCTAAGAGGTGGTCGGAACACTGAAGCTTTCTTT. This translates into CASKFLRGGRNTEAFF.

CDR3 in amino acids: CASSVQTSGRAYEQYF. DNA of the CDR3: TGTGCCAGCAGTGTCCAGACTAGCGGGAGGGCCTACGAGCAGTACTTC. V gene TRBV6-1 combines with J gene TRBJ2-7; 14 bases are shared with TRBD2. Germline V gene data show CDR1 as MNHNS and CDR2 as SASEGT. The CDR3 contains 16 residues. The junction had 4 bases not matched to a gene; V was cut back by 4 bases and J by 2 bases.

V is TRBV5-5 and J is TRBJ2-3, with 11 nucleotides matching TRBD1. The CDR3 is 16 amino acids. CDR1 is SGHKS and CDR2 is YYEKEE in the germline V gene (reference sequence). After removal of 3 bases from V and 4 bases from J, the junction contained 7 bases not matched to a gene. This chain's CDR3 is CASSWGDRGSADTQYF. DNA of the CDR3: TGTGCCAGCAGCTGGGGGGACAGGGGGAGTGCAGATACGCAGTATTTT.

The CDR3 sequence is CASSIGMGSSYNEQFF. CDR3 sequence (DNA): TGTGCCAGTAGTATCGGGATGGGAAGCTCCTACAATGAGCAGTTCTTC. The chain recombines TRBV19 with TRBJ2-1; D perhaps matches TRBD2 (5 bases). Germline values: CDR1 LNHDA, CDR2 SQIVND (reference sequence). Trimming pared 3 bases from V and 0 bases from J, leaving 12 bases between. The CDR3 has 16 residues.

The J gene is TRBJ2-7, the V gene TRBV19, with TRBD2 matching over 9 bases. Trimming removed 7 bases from V and 0 bases from J; junction bases left unmatched: 7. The CDR3 has 15 amino acids. Germline V gene lookup returns CDR1 LNHDA and CDR2 SQIVND (reference sequence). CDR3 sequence (DNA): TGTGCCAGTATGGGGACTAGCTACGGCTCCTACGAGCAGTACTTC. This sequence encodes CASMGTSYGSYEQYF.

V is TRBV5-1 and J is TRBJ2-7, with 9 bases matching TRBD2. Germline CDR1 is SGHRS and CDR2 is YFSETQ. The CDR3 runs 15 residues. The V gene end was trimmed by 1 base and the J gene end by 2 bases; junction bases not matched to a gene: 4. The CDR3 DNA reads as TGCGCCAGCAGCTTGACTAGCGGGTCTACCTACGAGCAGTACTTC. Protein sequence: CASSLTSGSTYEQYF.

The chain uses TRBV30 and TRBJ1-5, with D possibly being TRBD1 (6 bases). Trimming stripped 2 bases from V and 3 bases from J, with 11 bases between. The CDR3 loop spans 14 amino acids. Looked up from germline, CDR1 is GTSNPN and CDR2 is SVGIG (reference sequence). CDR3 DNA sequence: TGTGCCTGGAGTAGGGGGGGGAACAATCAGCCCCAGCATTTT. This translates into CAWSRGGNNQPQHF.

In DNA form, the CDR3 reads TGTGCCTGGAGTGTAGGGCGGACTGGAGCGAATGAGCAGTTCTTC. Protein sequence: CAWSVGRTGANEQFF. V is TRBV30 and J is TRBJ2-1; tentative D call: TRBD2 (5 bases). Germline loops: CDR1 GTSNPN, CDR2 SVGIG (reference sequence). V was clipped by 0 bases and J by 7 bases, with 16 bases between them. The CDR3 is made up of 15 amino acids.